A selection of T cell receptor beta chains follows, all from one sample in a study of cytomegalovirus exposure and HLA in healthy donors. Generated by immunoSEQ multiplex PCR, the TCRdb table keeps only in-frame clones and is missing some. The data hold about 120,000 clones, with about 79% observed a single time. Sequenced input: PBMCs. The receptor source for this set is a woman under 30 in good health and CMV-seronegative. Both conserved end residues are part of each CDR3. The D gene is left open where the match is weak. For some rows the clone size is stated as once, few or many, or as a class when expanded; others skip it.

TRBJ1-6	.	.	TRBV5-4	CASSFGRMVNNSPLHF	TGTGCCAGCAGCTTTGGGAGGATGGTAAATAATTCACCCCTCCACTTT
TRBJ1-3	.	.	TRBV9	CASSVARTVGGNTIYF	TGTGCCAGCAGCGTAGCTAGGACAGTCGGTGGAAACACCATATATTTT
TRBJ2-5	TRBD2	.	TRBV10-2	CASLLAGGPGETQYF	TGCGCCAGTCTTCTAGCGGGGGGGCCGGGAGAGACCCAGTACTTC
TRBJ1-1	.	.	TRBV30	CAWDSGESTEAFF	TGTGCCTGGGACTCAGGGGAGAGCACTGAAGCTTTCTTT
TRBJ2-2	.	.	TRBV11-3	CASSLAVLLNTGELFF	TGTGCCAGCAGCTTAGCCGTTCTACTAAACACCGGGGAGCTGTTTTTT
TRBJ1-5	.	.	TRBV4-1	CASSPQGLFNQPQHF	TGCGCCAGCAGTCCACAGGGTCTATTCAATCAGCCCCAGCATTTT
TRBJ2-5	TRBD2	.	TRBV28	CASRPPGLVAQETQYF	TGTGCCAGCAGACCTCCGGGACTAGTGGCGCAAGAGACCCAGTACTTC
TRBJ2-7	TRBD1	.	TRBV27	CASSSDRESYEQYF	TGTGCCAGCAGTTCGGACAGGGAGTCCTACGAGCAGTACTTC
TRBJ1-2	.	.	TRBV6-1	CASSEVDGYTF	TGTGCCAGCAGTGAAGTCGATGGCTACACCTTC
TRBJ2-5	TRBD1	.	TRBV6-5	CASSYSMTGGKETQYF	TGTGCCAGCAGTTACTCGATGACAGGGGGAAAAGAGACCCAGTACTTC
TRBJ1-1	TRBD1	.	TRBV9	CASSRDRAEAFF	TGTGCCAGCAGCCGAGACAGGGCCGAAGCTTTCTTT
TRBJ2-1	TRBD2	.	TRBV2	CASTKGGDSFDEQFF	TGTGCCAGCACCAAGGGAGGGGACTCCTTCGATGAGCAGTTCTTC
TRBJ1-4	TRBD1	few	TRBV6-5	CATDRGFEKLFF	TGTGCCACCGACAGGGGGTTTGAAAAACTGTTTTTT
TRBJ1-5	.	.	TRBV7-9	CASSRSGGQPQHF	TGTGCCAGCAGCCGATCCGGGGGGCAGCCCCAGCATTTT
TRBJ1-4	.	.	TRBV5-1	CASSLAGSYGNEKLFF	TGCGCCAGCAGCTTGGCCGGGTCTTACGGTAATGAAAAACTGTTTTTT
TRBJ2-3	TRBD1	.	TRBV11-3	CASSLGTGVLDTQYF	TGTGCCAGCAGCCTGGGGACAGGGGTTCTGGATACGCAGTATTTT
TRBJ1-5	TRBD1	.	TRBV18	CASSPLGTGGNQPQHF	TGTGCCAGCTCACCGCTCGGGACAGGGGGCAATCAGCCCCAGCATTTT
TRBJ1-5	.	.	TRBV19	CASSIGRVQPQHF	TGTGCCAGTAGTATAGGCAGGGTTCAGCCCCAGCATTTT
TRBJ2-1	TRBD2	.	TRBV5-1	CASSQLAGGRYNEQFF	TGCGCCAGCAGCCAACTAGCGGGAGGGCGCTACAATGAGCAGTTCTTC
TRBJ1-1	TRBD1	.	TRBV11-2	CASSLLGQGGNTEAFF	TGTGCCAGCAGCTTACTGGGACAGGGAGGTAACACTGAAGCTTTCTTT
TRBJ2-5	.	.	TRBV5-8	CASSPLLGTQYF	TGTGCCAGCAGCCCTCTTCTAGGGACCCAGTACTTC
TRBJ2-1	TRBD2	.	TRBV19	CASNPGLGYNEQFF	TGTGCCAGTAATCCGGGACTAGGCTACAATGAGCAGTTCTTC
TRBJ1-2	TRBD1	.	TRBV6-5	CASSWDRGNYGYTF	TGTGCCAGCAGTTGGGACAGGGGGAACTATGGCTACACCTTC
TRBJ2-3	.	.	TRBV28	CASSRIQRDTQYF	TGTGCCAGCAGCCGCATTCAGCGAGATACGCAGTATTTT
TRBJ2-1	TRBD2	.	TRBV28	CASSLKREFNEQFF	TGTGCCAGCAGTTTAAAGCGGGAGTTCAATGAGCAGTTCTTC
TRBJ2-7	TRBD2	.	TRBV4-2	CASSQVVSSGSHEQYF	TGTGCCAGCAGCCAAGTTGTATCTAGCGGGAGCCACGAGCAGTACTTC
TRBJ2-3	TRBD1	.	TRBV19	CASSIQGADTQYF	TGTGCCAGTAGTATTCAGGGGGCAGATACGCAGTATTTT
TRBJ2-7	.	.	TRBV6-1	CASSELSFSYEQYF	TGTGCCAGCAGTGAACTTAGTTTCTCCTACGAGCAGTACTTC
TRBJ1-2	.	.	TRBV5-4	CASSPGQNYGYTF	TGTGCCAGCAGCCCCGGACAAAACTATGGCTACACCTTC
TRBJ1-2	.	.	TRBV7-2	CASSDDWGEGNGYTF	TGTGCCAGCAGCGATGATTGGGGGGAAGGCAATGGCTACACCTTC
TRBJ2-2	.	.	TRBV11-2	CASSLPRTSNTGELFF	TGTGCCAGCAGCTTACCGCGGACTTCGAACACCGGGGAGCTGTTTTTT
TRBJ1-4	TRBD1	once	TRBV27	CASSLSTGTEKLFF	TGTGCCAGCAGTTTATCGACAGGGACCGAAAAACTGTTTTTT
TRBJ2-2	.	.	TRBV7-2	CASSFGSGNTGELFF	TGTGCCAGCAGCTTTGGTAGCGGAAACACCGGGGAGCTGTTTTTT
TRBJ2-3	TRBD1	.	TRBV27	CASSSDPRGKRTDTQYF	TGTGCCAGCAGTTCCGACCCCAGGGGGAAGCGCACAGATACGCAGTATTTT
TRBJ2-7	TRBD1	.	TRBV29-1	CSVEGTGSSPGQYF	TGCAGCGTTGAAGGGACAGGGAGTTCTCCCGGGCAGTACTTC
TRBJ1-6	.	.	TRBV4-2	CASSQDRDNNSPLHF	TGTGCCAGCAGCCAAGACCGGGACAATAATTCACCCCTCCACTTT
TRBJ2-2	.	.	TRBV11-3	CASSLSGNTGELFF	TGTGCCAGCAGCTTATCGGGGAACACCGGGGAGCTGTTTTTT
TRBJ1-1	.	.	TRBV6-1	CASRPRGNTEAFF	TGTGCCAGCCGTCCTCGGGGGAACACTGAAGCTTTCTTT
TRBJ2-3	.	.	TRBV18	CASSQTQGGGTDTQYF	TGTGCCAGCTCACAAACACAGGGAGGGGGTACAGATACGCAGTATTTT
TRBJ2-2	.	.	TRBV11-2	CASSREVGLLNTGELFF	TGTGCCAGCAGCCGAGAGGTGGGGCTCCTCAACACCGGGGAGCTGTTTTTT
TRBJ1-3	.	.	TRBV29-1	CSFRSGFSGNTIYF	TGCAGCTTCCGGTCGGGTTTCTCTGGAAACACCATATATTTT
TRBJ1-6	.	.	TRBV4-3	CASSQDFRGKVAAPLHF	TGCGCCAGCAGCCAAGATTTCCGAGGAAAGGTGGCGGCACCCCTCCACTTT
TRBJ1-2	.	.	TRBV27	CASSLGGNYGYTF	TGTGCCAGCAGTTTAGGAGGCAACTATGGCTACACCTTC
TRBJ2-1	.	.	TRBV7-2	CASSLQAPSSYNEQFF	TGTGCCAGCAGCTTACAAGCCCCAAGCTCCTACAATGAGCAGTTCTTC
TRBJ1-2	TRBD1	.	TRBV7-2	CASSLVGQANYGYTF	TGTGCCAGCAGCTTAGTCGGACAGGCGAACTATGGCTACACCTTC
TRBJ2-5	.	.	TRBV7-9	CASSLETGTRGETQYF	TGTGCCAGCAGCTTAGAAACCGGGACAAGGGGCGAGACCCAGTACTTC
TRBJ1-6	.	.	TRBV11-3	CASSLWETDSPLHF	TGTGCCAGCAGCTTATGGGAGACCGATTCACCCCTCCACTTT
TRBJ2-1	.	few	TRBV12-5	CASGPRGSSYNEQFF	TGTGCTAGTGGTCCCCGGGGGAGCTCCTACAATGAGCAGTTCTTC
TRBJ2-3	.	.	TRBV7-2	CASSLDARARLTDTQYF	TGTGCCAGCAGCTTAGATGCCCGAGCGCGGTTAACAGATACGCAGTATTTT
TRBJ2-3	.	.	TRBV15	CATSRGTTSTDTQYF	TGTGCCACCAGCAGAGGGACTACTAGCACAGATACGCAGTATTTT
TRBJ1-6	.	.	TRBV9	CASSVRQVGSPLHF	TGTGCCAGCAGCGTAAGACAGGTCGGGTCACCCCTCCACTTT
TRBJ1-2	TRBD1	few	TRBV7-9	CASSSPIGQGAYGYTF	TGTGCCAGCAGCTCACCCATCGGACAGGGGGCCTATGGCTACACCTTC
TRBJ2-6	TRBD1	once	TRBV28	CATLTGGISGANVLTF	TGTGCCACGTTGACAGGGGGCATTTCTGGGGCCAACGTCCTGACTTTC
TRBJ1-6	.	.	TRBV4-3	CASSQERFSSYNSPLHF	TGCGCCAGCAGCCAAGAACGCTTTAGCTCCTATAATTCACCCCTCCACTTT
TRBJ1-1	.	few	TRBV27	CASSQIRGNTEAFF	TGTGCCAGCAGCCAGATCAGGGGGAACACTGAAGCTTTCTTT